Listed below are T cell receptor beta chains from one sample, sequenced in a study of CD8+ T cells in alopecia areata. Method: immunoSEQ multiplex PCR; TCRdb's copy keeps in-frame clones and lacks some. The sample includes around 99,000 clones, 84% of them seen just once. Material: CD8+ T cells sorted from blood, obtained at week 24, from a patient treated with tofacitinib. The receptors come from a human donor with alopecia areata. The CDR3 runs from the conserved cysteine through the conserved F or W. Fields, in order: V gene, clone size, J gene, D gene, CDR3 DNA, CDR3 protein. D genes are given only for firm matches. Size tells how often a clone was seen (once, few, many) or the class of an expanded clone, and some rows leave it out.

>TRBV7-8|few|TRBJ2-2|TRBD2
TGTGCCAGCAGCTTAGAAGGACTAGCGGGGACATTAAACACCGGGGAGCTGTTTTTT
CASSLEGLAGTLNTGELFF
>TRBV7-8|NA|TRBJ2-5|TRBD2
TGTGCCAGCAGCTTAGGGTCGTCCAGCGGGGGGCAGTACTTC
CASSLGSSSGGQYF
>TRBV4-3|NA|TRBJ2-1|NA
TGCGCCAGCAGCCAAGATCTGGGGGGGACATACAATGAGCAGTTCTTC
CASSQDLGGTYNEQFF
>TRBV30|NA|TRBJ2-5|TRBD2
TGTGCCTGGAGTTCGGTGACTAGCGGTTCTTGGTACCAAGAGACCCAGTACTTC
CAWSSVTSGSWYQETQYF
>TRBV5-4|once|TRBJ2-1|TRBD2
TGTGCCAGCAGCTTGCCTAGCGGATACAATGAGCAGTTCTTC
CASSLPSGYNEQFF
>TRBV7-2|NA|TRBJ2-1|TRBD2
TGTGCCAGCAGCTTAGGGACTAGCTTCTACAATGAGCAGTTCTTC
CASSLGTSFYNEQFF
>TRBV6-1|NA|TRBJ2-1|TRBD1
TGTGCCAGCAGTGATACAGGGGTTTGGTCCTACAATGAGCAGTTCTTC
CASSDTGVWSYNEQFF
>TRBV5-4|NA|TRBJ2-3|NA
TGTGCCAGCAGCTTGATGAGGGAGCTTCCAGATACGCAGTATTTT
CASSLMRELPDTQYF
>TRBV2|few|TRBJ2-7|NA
TGTGCCAGCAGTTACTCGTTGGAGGTCCCGACCTACGAGCAGTACTTC
CASSYSLEVPTYEQYF
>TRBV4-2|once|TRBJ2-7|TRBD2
TGTGCCAGCAGCCCGACCGGGACTAGCGTCTACGAGCAGTACTTC
CASSPTGTSVYEQYF
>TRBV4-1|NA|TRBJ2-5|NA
TGCGCCAGCAGCCAAGAGTGGGGGCAGGGGGAGACCCAGTACTTC
CASSQEWGQGETQYF
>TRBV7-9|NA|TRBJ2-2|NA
TGTGCCAGCAGCTTAGACAAATACGGGGAGCTGTTTTTT
CASSLDKYGELFF
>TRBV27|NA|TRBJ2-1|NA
TGTGCCAGCAGTTTAGGGGGGGCCTGGACCAATGAGCAGTTCTTC
CASSLGGAWTNEQFF
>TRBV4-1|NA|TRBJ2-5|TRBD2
TGCGCCAGCAGCCATTACACGGGGGGGCTAGAGACCCAGTACTTC
CASSHYTGGLETQYF
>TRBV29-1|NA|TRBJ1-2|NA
TGCAGCGTTGTTGACAGCGAATATGGCTACACCTTC
CSVVDSEYGYTF
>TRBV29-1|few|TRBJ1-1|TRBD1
TGCAGCGTCGCCGGGACAGGGGGCGATTGGGACACTGAAGCTTTCTTT
CSVAGTGGDWDTEAFF
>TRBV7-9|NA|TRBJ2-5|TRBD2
TGTGCCAGCAGCTCACCCTCGACTAGCGGGGCAGAAGGGACCCAGTACTTC
CASSSPSTSGAEGTQYF
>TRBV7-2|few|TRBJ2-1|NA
TGTGCCAGCGCCGAGGGCCCAAGAAATGAGCAGTTCTTC
CASAEGPRNEQFF
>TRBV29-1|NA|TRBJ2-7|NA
TGCAGCGTTGAGTTTCCGGGACGGACATTAAACGGGCAGTACTTC
CSVEFPGRTLNGQYF
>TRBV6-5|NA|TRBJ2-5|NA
TGTGCCAGCACCTCCGGGTTCTGGGAGACCCAGTACTTC
CASTSGFWETQYF
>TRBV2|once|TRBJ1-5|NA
TGTGCCAGCAGTGTGGGGGCGGATCAGCCCCAGCATTTT
CASSVGADQPQHF
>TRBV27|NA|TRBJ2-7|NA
TGTGCCAGCAGTTTAAGTAATGGATACGAGCAGTACTTC
CASSLSNGYEQYF
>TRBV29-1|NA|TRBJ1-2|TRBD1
TGCAGCGTTCTTCCACAGGGGCATGGCTACACCTTC
CSVLPQGHGYTF
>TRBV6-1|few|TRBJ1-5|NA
TGTGCCAGCACCCCAGGGTCCCAGCCCCAGCATTTT
CASTPGSQPQHF
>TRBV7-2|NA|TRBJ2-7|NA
TGTGCCAGCAGCAGAGGGCAGGGCTACGAGCAGTACTTC
CASSRGQGYEQYF
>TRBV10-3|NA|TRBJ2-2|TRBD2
TGTGCCATCAGTGAGGGGACTAGTCCTGGCACCGGGGAGCTGTTTTTT
CAISEGTSPGTGELFF
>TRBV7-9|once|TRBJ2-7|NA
TGTGCCAGCAGCTTTAGGGACGGAGACTCCTACGAGCAGTACTTC
CASSFRDGDSYEQYF
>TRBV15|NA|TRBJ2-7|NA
TGTGCCACCCGGGTCGGCTACGAGCAGTACTTC
CATRVGYEQYF
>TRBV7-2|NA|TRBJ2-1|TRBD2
TGTGCCAGCAGCACCGGACTAGCGGGGGCCCCGGGGAATGAGCAGTTCTTC
CASSTGLAGAPGNEQFF
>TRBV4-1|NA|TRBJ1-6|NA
TGCGCCAGCAGCCAAGAAGGAGTTAATTCACCCCTCCACTTT
CASSQEGVNSPLHF
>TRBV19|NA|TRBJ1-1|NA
TGTGCCAGTGGACTACTGAACACTGAAGCTTTCTTT
CASGLLNTEAFF